This note documents a single T cell receptor (beta chain) sequence. Its antigen is unidentified. The entry originates in a study of CD8+ T cells in alopecia areata. Turning to the study itself: Treatment ran 6 to 18 months, with 6 months of follow-up afterward. Study-level results: Across lesional scalp, and particularly alopecia totalis/universalis, clonality surpassed that of normal scalp. A great number of expanded lesional clones endured in scalp and blood during tofacitinib.

Following extraction, RNA underwent reverse transcription to cDNA, which served as the sequencing template. The data were produced by immunoSEQ multiplex PCR, yet TCRdb's version contains in-frame clones alone and is incomplete. Of about 180,000 clones in the sample, around 51% were seen once. The CDR3 is 14 amino acids. Germline lookup yields CDR1 SGDLS and CDR2 YYNGEE. V lost 4 bases and J 2 bases, leaving 11 bases between the germline ends. Sample treatment: oral pan-JAK inhibitor, 5-10 mg twice daily. Lesional scalp tissue (obtained by punch biopsy) and peripheral blood were collected from alopecia areata patients.

The chain combines TRBV9 with TRBJ2-3; D not certain. Sequencing used CD8+ T cells sorted from blood, obtained around week 54, from a patient treated with tofacitinib. This TCR was recovered from a human donor with alopecia areata. CDR3 nucleotide sequence: TGTGCCAGCAGCCCCCGGCCCTACACAGATACGCAGTATTTT. As protein: CASSPRPYTDTQYF.